Listed here are 15 T cell receptor beta chains from one sample, sequenced in a study of cytomegalovirus exposure and HLA in healthy donors. The PCR ran on 60 Vbeta and 13 Jbeta primers. Sequenced by immunoSEQ multiplex PCR; TCRdb stores in-frame clones only, minus some. Of hundreds of thousands of clones in the sample, over 65% were seen once. Material for sequencing was PBMCs. All receptors derive from a man aged 18 to 30 in good health and CMV-seronegative.

The chain couples TRBV9 to TRBJ2-7, with 9 positions matching TRBD1. This CDR3 comprises 14 residues. Germline V gives CDR1 SGDLS, CDR2 YYNGEE. Unmatched junction bases numbered 8, after V lost 5 bases and J lost 5 bases. The CDR3 is CASSGGQGLNEQYF. In nucleotides, the CDR3 is TGTGCCAGCAGTGGGGGACAGGGTTTAAACGAGCAGTACTTC. The variable domain in full, completed from reference TRBV9 and TRBJ2-7, reads DSGVTQTPKHLITATGQRVTLRCSPRSGDLSVYWYQQSLDQGLQFLIQYYNGEERAKGNILERFSAQQFPDLHSELNLSSLELGDSALYFCASSGGQGLNEQYFGPGTRLTVT.

The chain has TRBV7-3 and TRBJ2-3, with 10 positions matching TRBD2. The germline CDR1 and CDR2 sequences are SGHTA and FQGTGA. The CDR3 consists of 17 residues. The V segment lost 3 bases and the J segment 4 bases; nucleotides outside the gene matches: 10. In nucleotides, the CDR3 is TGTGCCAGCAGCTTGTTGGTAGCGGGAGGCGTGGCAGATACGCAGTATTTT. Protein: CASSLLVAGGVADTQYF.

This chain connects TRBV6-5 to TRBJ2-3; 12 nucleotides agree with TRBD2. Trimming took 2 bases from V and 3 from J; bases not matched to a gene: 3. Germline V gene sequence: CDR1 MNHEY, CDR2 SVGAGI. This CDR3 region has 16 residues. The CDR3 DNA is TGTGCCAGCAGTTACGCTAGCGGGAGGGTAACAGATACGCAGTATTTT. It translates to CASSYASGRVTDTQYF.

This chain uses TRBV6-5 with TRBJ1-6, with D possibly TRBD1 on 6 matching bases. This CDR3 is 15 amino acids long. Trimming took 4 bases from V and 5 from J, leaving 12 bases between them. CDR1 MNHEY and CDR2 SVGAGI come from the germline V gene. CDR3 sequence: CASSLFTGNNSPLHF. The CDR3 DNA sequence: TGTGCCAGCAGTTTATTCACAGGGAATAATTCACCCCTCCACTTT.

A few counts support this clone. The J gene is TRBJ1-2, the V gene TRBV5-1; no reliable D call. Germline V gene lookup returns CDR1 SGHRS and CDR2 YFSETQ. V was shortened by 2 bases and J by 1 base, with 12 bases between the two germline ends. The CDR3 is 15 residues long. CDR3 in amino acids: CASSFRGGFNYGYTF. As DNA, the CDR3 is TGCGCCAGCAGCTTCCGCGGCGGTTTTAACTATGGCTACACCTTC.

This clone was picked up a small number of times. V usage is TRBV29-1 and J usage is TRBJ2-7; the match to TRBD1 covers 10 bases. CDR1 SQVTM and CDR2 ANQGSEA come from the germline V gene. The V gene end was trimmed by 8 bases and the J gene end by 3 bases; junction bases not matched to a gene: 19. The CDR3 has 17 amino acids. CDR3 sequence reads: CSTTGGRETGGDYEQYF. The CDR3 DNA sequence: TGCAGCACCACCGGGGGCCGAGAGACAGGGGGCGACTACGAGCAGTACTTC.

There are a few counts of this clone. The V gene is TRBV2, the J gene TRBJ1-1; D is perhaps TRBD1 (5 bases). Trimming shortened V by 7 bases and J by 11 bases, and 20 bases separated the two germline ends. In germline, CDR1 is SNHLY, CDR2 FYNNEI. CDR3 length equals 13 residues. The CDR3 reads CASMGGGGSDAFF. The CDR3 region has the DNA TGTGCCAGCATGGGGGGTGGAGGGTCGGATGCTTTCTTT.

V is TRBV29-1 and J is TRBJ2-7, with 13 bases lining up with TRBD2. Germline-derived CDR1 and CDR2 are SQVTM and ANQGSEA. This CDR3 has 15 amino acids. V lost 5 bases and J lost 5; bases outside the gene matches: 9. The CDR3 protein is CSVTRTSGSVDEQYF. The CDR3 nucleotides read TGCAGCGTTACACGGACTAGCGGGAGTGTCGACGAGCAGTACTTC.

The V call is TRBV27, the J call TRBJ2-1; 9 positions agree with TRBD2. J lost 8 bases, V lost 3 bases, and 11 bases had no gene match. This CDR3 region has 16 residues. Germline V gives CDR1 MNHEY, CDR2 SMNVEV (reference sequence). The CDR3 reads CASSFGTSSTAHEQFF. CDR3 in DNA: TGTGCCAGCAGTTTCGGGACTAGCAGTACAGCCCATGAGCAGTTCTTC.

The chain combines TRBV5-1 with TRBJ1-4; 12 bases fit TRBD1. The CDR3 covers 18 residues. V gave up 2 bases and J gave up 8 bases; unmatched junction bases: 13. Germline lookup yields CDR1 SGHRS and CDR2 YFSETQ. The CDR3 is CASSLDPPGQGAQEKLFF. CDR3 bases: TGCGCCAGCAGCTTAGATCCACCGGGACAGGGGGCGCAGGAAAAACTGTTTTTT.

The genes are TRBV6-6 and TRBJ2-5, with D tentatively TRBD1 (6 bases). CDR1 and CDR2 from the germline V gene are MNHNY and SVGAGI (reference sequence). The V end lost 8 bases, the J end lost 5 bases, and 24 bases lay between the germline ends. This CDR3 is built from 16 residues. The CDR3 loop reads CASLSEDGGSGETQYF. The CDR3 DNA reads as TGTGCCAGCCTATCGGAGGATGGGGGCTCGGGGGAGACCCAGTACTTC.

The chain is built from TRBV29-1 and TRBJ2-3; a weak D match, TRBD2 (7 bases). The CDR3 loop spans 13 amino acids. Between the trimmed V and J ends, which lost 0 bases and 8 bases, there was a span of 12 bases. The V gene's germline CDR1 is SQVTM and CDR2 ANQGSEA. Written as DNA, the CDR3 is TGCAGCGTTGAAGACCAGGGGAGGGGTACGCAGTATTTT. Translated: CSVEDQGRGTQYF.

This clone was seen only a few times. The V call is TRBV5-6, the J call TRBJ2-7; 9 positions agree with TRBD2. CDR3 length equals 15 residues. The V gene end was trimmed by 4 bases and the J gene end by 1 base; junction bases not matched to a gene: 6. Looked up from germline, CDR1 is SGHDT and CDR2 is YYEEEE. Here the CDR3 reads CASSTLAGISYEQYF. The CDR3 region has the DNA TGTGCCAGCAGCACTCTAGCGGGGATTTCCTACGAGCAGTACTTC.

The rearrangement uses TRBV5-1 and TRBJ2-4, with 10 nucleotides matching TRBD1. The germline CDR1 and CDR2 sequences are SGHRS and YFSETQ. The CDR3 is 17 amino acids. The trim removed 4 bases at V and 0 bases at J, leaving 7 bases unmatched. CDR3 residues: CASSGGTGALAKNIQYF. CDR3 DNA sequence: TGCGCCAGCAGCGGCGGGACAGGGGCTCTAGCCAAAAACATTCAGTACTTC.

This clone was recorded only once. The genes are TRBV11-2 and TRBJ2-3, with D maybe TRBD2 (6 bases). Germline V gene sequence: CDR1 SGHAT, CDR2 FQNNGV. Trimming removed 1 base at V and 3 bases at J, with 8 bases between. This CDR3 has 14 amino acids. The CDR3 bases are TGTGCCAGCAGCTTAGTTGGGGGGACAGATACGCAGTATTTT. This translates into CASSLVGGTDTQYF.